A selection of T cell receptor beta chains follows, all from one sample in a study of STAT5B mutations in CD4+ large granular lymphocyte leukemia. Assay used: immunoSEQ multiplex PCR; TCRdb lists only in-frame clones, some missing. The sample has roughly 30,000 clones, under 80% seen once; the top ten hold about 2.5%. Sequenced: CD4+ T cells from blood buffy coats. The receptors shown here come from a human donor in good health. Both conserved end residues are part of each CDR3.

TRBJ2-1,TRBV29-1,CSVGQGPSIPQFSYNEQFF
TRBJ1-5,TRBV30,CAWTITADQPQHF
TRBJ1-1,TRBV21-1,CASSKRVRTEEMNTEAFF
TRBJ2-7,TRBV9,CASSVRDGPYEQYF
TRBJ1-4,TRBV4-1,CASSQDRGYNEKLFF
TRBJ2-1,TRBV14,CASSRGGVYTHEQFF
TRBJ1-1,TRBV19,CASSRTGTEAFF
TRBJ2-3,TRBV6-5,CASSHPSDTQYF
TRBJ2-7,TRBV6-5,CASSRHERGEQYF
TRBJ2-7,TRBV7-8,CASSLALWGDEQYF
TRBJ2-7,TRBV5-1,CASSLWTGKNEQYF
TRBJ2-3,TRBV7-7,CASSYGGRAGDTQYF
TRBJ1-2,TRBV6-1,CATSYQRNYGYTF
TRBJ1-4,TRBV11-2,CASSLEGEKLFF
TRBJ1-1,TRBV27,CASSSPGARTEAFF
TRBJ2-1,TRBV19,CASRSSGGPLDEQFF
TRBJ2-7,TRBV5-1,CASSWGTSYEQYF
TRBJ1-2,TRBV6-6,CASSYTGDGYGYTF
TRBJ2-5,TRBV4-2,CASSQDGASDQETQYF
TRBJ1-2,TRBV5-5,CASSLGDTGYGYTF
TRBJ2-3,TRBV7-2,CASSLKGLWADTQYF
TRBJ2-7,TRBV5-4,CASSRDGGSYEQYF
TRBJ2-3,TRBV2,CASSGTTSGRPDTQYF
TRBJ1-1,TRBV18,CASSGQGNTEAFF
TRBJ2-7,TRBV29-1,CSVGHPYEQYF
TRBJ2-3,TRBV19,CASKSSGGPDTQYF
TRBJ1-2,TRBV4-2,CASSQDGGAGQTNYGYTF
TRBJ2-2,TRBV6-6,CASSYSQGTYTGELFF
TRBJ1-5,TRBV25-1,CASSESGDESNQPQHF
TRBJ1-1,TRBV5-1,CASSLASLLNTEAFF
TRBJ1-2,TRBV6-5,CASSPPGGHGYTF
TRBJ1-2,TRBV11-2,CASSPDESYTF
TRBJ1-2,TRBV19,CASSISSGGVYGYTF
NA,TRBV9,CASSAGLAGALRPYEQYF
TRBJ1-2,TRBV9,CASSATAGQRYYGYTF
TRBJ2-2,TRBV19,CASSIVLAGNTGELFF
TRBJ1-1,TRBV2,CASRRTVNGWNTEAFF
TRBJ2-3,TRBV10-2,CASSESGGSGTDTQYF
TRBJ2-1,TRBV15,CATSRDSGQFNEQFF
TRBJ2-5,TRBV7-2,CASILIGEGLPQETQYF
TRBJ1-2,TRBV10-3,CAISERGEGYGYTF
TRBJ2-1,TRBV5-1,CASSLLPQAGGDNEQFF
TRBJ1-4,TRBV5-5,CASSLGVGNEKLFF